This paragraph covers one T cell receptor beta chain sequence. Its antigen is currently unknown. PCR primers comprised 60 Vbeta and 13 Jbeta primers. Assay: immunoSEQ multiplex PCR; the TCRdb copy retains only in-frame clones and omits some. The sample consists of around 78,000 clones, roughly 84% of them appearing once. The data originate from a study of cytomegalovirus exposure and HLA in healthy donors. General study results and limits: Across donors, most TCRs were seen rarely, yet some public ones were widespread. In an earlier analysis, about 87% or about 30%: the productive usage of most TCR beta V segments.

Donors in the study were healthy people who gave bone marrow. The sample taken for sequencing was PBMCs. This TCR came from a woman between 45 and 65 years old in good health and CMV-seronegative.

CDR3 residues: CASSLRGRATEAFF. CDR3 nucleotide sequence: TGTGCCAGCAGCTTAAGGGGGCGCGCCACTGAAGCTTTCTTT. The chain carries TRBV7-2 and TRBJ1-1, with 7 positions matching TRBD1. This CDR3 spans 14 amino acids. V lost 2 bases, J lost 4 bases, and 4 bases stayed unmatched. The germline gives CDR1 SGHTA, CDR2 FQGNSA.